This T cell receptor beta chain was captured in a study of blood T cells in healthy people across ages. This CDR3 is built from 14 residues. The junction had 5 bases not matched to a gene; V was cut back by 5 bases and J by 4 bases. Germline V gene sequence: CDR1 MNHEY, CDR2 SVGEGT. Alongside a J-beta primer mix, a sample-barcoded 5' primer served in a second PCR lasting roughly 6 to 11 cycles. TCRdb re-called the 5' RACE reads through MiXCR, storing one row per CDR3 protein. Altogether 650,000 to 1,000,000 distinct CDR3 sequences are present, 35% to 40% being singletons, with the ten largest covering 10% to 15%.

This TCR came from a man aged 18 to 30 in good health. The chain carries TRBV6-2 or TRBV6-3 and TRBJ2-5; 9 nucleotides agree with TRBD2. The source material was blood. In DNA form, the CDR3 reads TGTGCCAGCAGTGATGGACTAGCGACAGAGACCCAGTACTTC. It is translated as CASSDGLATETQYF.